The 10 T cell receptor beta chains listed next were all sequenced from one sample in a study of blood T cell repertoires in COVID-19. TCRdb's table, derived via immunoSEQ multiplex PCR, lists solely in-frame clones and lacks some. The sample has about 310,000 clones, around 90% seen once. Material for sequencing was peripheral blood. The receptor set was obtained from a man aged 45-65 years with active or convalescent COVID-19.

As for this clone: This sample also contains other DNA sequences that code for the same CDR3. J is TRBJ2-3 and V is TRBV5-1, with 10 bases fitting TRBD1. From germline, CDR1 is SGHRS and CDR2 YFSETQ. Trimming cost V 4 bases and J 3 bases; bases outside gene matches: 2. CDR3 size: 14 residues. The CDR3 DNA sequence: TGCGCCAGCAGCACGGGACAGGGGACAGATACGCAGTATTTT. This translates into CASSTGQGTDTQYF.

The CDR3 DNA follows: TGCAGCGTTGAGGGCAACACCCAAGAGACCCAGTACTTC. Amino acids: CSVEGNTQETQYF. The rearrangement links TRBV29-1 to TRBJ2-5; no clear D gene. The ends were cut back, 3 bases at V and 1 base at J, with 9 bases in the middle. Germline CDR1 SQVTM, CDR2 ANQGSEA. This CDR3 region has 13 residues.

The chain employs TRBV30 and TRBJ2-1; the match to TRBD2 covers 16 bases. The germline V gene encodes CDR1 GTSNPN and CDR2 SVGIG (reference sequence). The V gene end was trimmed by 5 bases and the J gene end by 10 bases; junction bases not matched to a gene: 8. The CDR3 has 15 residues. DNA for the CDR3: TGTGCCTGGGCTGTGGGACTAGCGGGAGGGGGCGAGCAGTTCTTC. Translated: CAWAVGLAGGGEQFF.

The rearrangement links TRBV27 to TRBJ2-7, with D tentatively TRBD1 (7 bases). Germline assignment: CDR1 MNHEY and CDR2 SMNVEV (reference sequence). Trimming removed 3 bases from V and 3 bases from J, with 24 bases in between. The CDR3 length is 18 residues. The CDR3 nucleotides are TGTGCCAGCAGTTTGCGGGACAGTTTAGGGGGGAGAAACTACGAGCAGTACTTC. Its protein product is CASSLRDSLGGRNYEQYF.

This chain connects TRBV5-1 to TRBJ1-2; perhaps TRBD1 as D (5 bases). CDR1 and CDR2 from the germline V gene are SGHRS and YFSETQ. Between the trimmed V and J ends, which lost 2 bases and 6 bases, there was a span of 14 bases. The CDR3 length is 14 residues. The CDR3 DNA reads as TGCGCCAGCAGCTTCCGCAGGGTGGAAGATGGCTACACCTTC. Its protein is CASSFRRVEDGYTF.

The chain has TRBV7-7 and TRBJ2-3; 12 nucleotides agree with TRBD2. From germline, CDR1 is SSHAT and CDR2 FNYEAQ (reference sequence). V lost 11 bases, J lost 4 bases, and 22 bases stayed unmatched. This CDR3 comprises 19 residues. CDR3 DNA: TGTGCCTCGCGAGTTCCGAATCCGCTAGCGGGGGGGCAAGCAGATACGCAGTATTTT. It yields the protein CASRVPNPLAGGQADTQYF. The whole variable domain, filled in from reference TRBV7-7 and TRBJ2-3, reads GAGVSQSPRYKVTKRGQDVTLRCDPISSHATLYWYQQALGQGPEFLTYFNYEAQPDKSGLPSDRFSAERPEGSISTLTIQRTEQRDSAMYRCASRVPNPLAGGQADTQYFGPGTRLTVL.

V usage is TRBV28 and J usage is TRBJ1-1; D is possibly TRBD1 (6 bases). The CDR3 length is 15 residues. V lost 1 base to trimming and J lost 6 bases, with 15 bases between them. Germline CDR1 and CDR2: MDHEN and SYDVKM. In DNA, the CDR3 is TGTGCCAGCAGTTTATTATCAGGGGTGCGTTCTGAAGCTTTCTTT. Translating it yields CASSLLSGVRSEAFF. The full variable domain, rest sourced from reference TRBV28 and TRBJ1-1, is DVKVTQSSRYLVKRTGEKVFLECVQDMDHENMFWYRQDPGLGLRLIYFSYDVKMKEKGDIPEGYSVSREKKERFSLILESASTNQTSMYLCASSLLSGVRSEAFFGQGTRLTVV.

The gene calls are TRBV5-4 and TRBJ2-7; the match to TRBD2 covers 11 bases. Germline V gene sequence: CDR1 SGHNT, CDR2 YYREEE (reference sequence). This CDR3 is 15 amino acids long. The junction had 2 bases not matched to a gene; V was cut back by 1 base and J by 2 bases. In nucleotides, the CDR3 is TGTGCCAGCAGCTTGACTAGCGGGGGAACCTACGAGCAGTACTTC. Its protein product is CASSLTSGGTYEQYF. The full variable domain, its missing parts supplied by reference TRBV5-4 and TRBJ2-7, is ETGVTQSPTHLIKTRGQQVTLRCSSQSGHNTVSWYQQALGQGPQFIFQYYREEENGRGNFPPRFSGLQFPNYSSELNVNALELDDSALYLCASSLTSGGTYEQYFGPGTRLTVT.

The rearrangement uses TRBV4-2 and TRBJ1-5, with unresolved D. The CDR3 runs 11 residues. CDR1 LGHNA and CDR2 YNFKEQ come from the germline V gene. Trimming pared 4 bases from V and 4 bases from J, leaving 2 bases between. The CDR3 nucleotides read TGTGCCAGCAGCCCTAATCAGCCCCAGCATTTT. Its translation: CASSPNQPQHF.

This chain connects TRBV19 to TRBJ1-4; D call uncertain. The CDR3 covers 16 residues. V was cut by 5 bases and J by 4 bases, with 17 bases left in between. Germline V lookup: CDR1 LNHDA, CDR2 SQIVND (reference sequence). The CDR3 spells CASSSGLQAYNEKLFF. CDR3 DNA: TGTGCCAGTAGTTCCGGACTCCAAGCTTATAATGAAAAACTGTTTTTT.